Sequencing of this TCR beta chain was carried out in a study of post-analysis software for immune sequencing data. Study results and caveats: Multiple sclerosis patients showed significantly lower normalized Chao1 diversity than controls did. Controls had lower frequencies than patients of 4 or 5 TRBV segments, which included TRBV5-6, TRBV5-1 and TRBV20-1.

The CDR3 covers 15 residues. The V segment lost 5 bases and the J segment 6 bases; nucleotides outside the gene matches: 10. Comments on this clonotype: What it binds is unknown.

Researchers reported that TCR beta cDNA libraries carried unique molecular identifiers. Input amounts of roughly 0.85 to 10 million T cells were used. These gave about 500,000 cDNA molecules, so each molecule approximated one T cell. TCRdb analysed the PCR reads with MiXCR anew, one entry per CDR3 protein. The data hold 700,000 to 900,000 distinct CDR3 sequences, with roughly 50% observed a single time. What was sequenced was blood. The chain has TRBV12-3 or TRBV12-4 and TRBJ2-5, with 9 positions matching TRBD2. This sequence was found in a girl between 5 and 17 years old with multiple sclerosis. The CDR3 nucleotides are TGTGCCAGCAGTGTAAGCGGGAGGATCGGGAAGACCCAGTACTTC. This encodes CASSVSGRIGKTQYF.